This T cell receptor beta chain was identified during a study of shared clonotypes between healthy human individuals. The study's findings and limits: Naive subsets generally exceeded memory subsets in estimated richness. Around 5% was the fraction of naive CD4 clonotypes found shared across a handful of donors.

In the original analysis: ImmunoSEQ supplied junction-only sequences lacking quality scores, so filtering was different. TCRdb's table, derived via immunoSEQ multiplex PCR, lists solely in-frame clones and lacks some. V, J and clone size derive from that table, while D and trimming were established from the DNA sequence. Here the sample spans a few million clones, 90% to 97% being singletons. Worth noting for this clone: Its target is not known.

The sample was naive CD4+ T cells sorted from blood. Subset defined: CD45RA+ positively selected. This clonotype was obtained from a man between 18 and 29 years old in good health.

The CDR3 nucleotides read TGTGCCAGCAGCACAAAGGGGGGCGCGAGAGAGCAGTACTTC. Encoded protein: CASSTKGGAREQYF. This chain joins TRBV7-2 and TRBJ2-7; perhaps D is TRBD1 or TRBD2 (6 bases each). The CDR3 runs to 14 residues. Trimming removed 5 bases from V and 7 bases from J, with 18 bases in between. The germline CDR1 and CDR2 sequences are SGHTA and FQGNSA.